The sequence of this TCR beta chain was determined in a study of blood T cell repertoires in COVID-19. Study processing details: It was from reference gene primer amplification that nucleated cell counts were estimated. Sequenced by immunoSEQ multiplex PCR; TCRdb stores in-frame clones only, minus some. From that table come the V and J calls and clone size; the DNA was used to work out D and trimming. The sample has some 250,000 clones; roughly 88% are singletons. Participants' own reports of clinical history determined their cohort assignment. This CDR3 comprises 15 residues. The V end lost 0 bases, the J end lost 3 bases, and 12 bases lay between the germline ends. CDR1 and CDR2 from the germline V gene are MGHRA and YSYEKL.

The chain carries TRBV4-1 and TRBJ2-7; no firm D call. This clonotype was sampled from a woman aged 45-59 years who had recovered from COVID-19. Sequencing was carried out using PBMCs or T cells enriched from blood (not recorded which). The CDR3 here is CASSQDFRLIYEQYF. CDR3 bases: TGCGCCAGCAGCCAAGACTTCAGACTTATCTACGAGCAGTACTTC.